These 23 T cell receptor beta chains share one sample of origin, sequenced in a study of breast tumors, draining lymph nodes, adjacent tissues. Samples came from axillary lymph nodes draining the breast cancer. MiXCR, applied by TCRdb to the multiplex PCR reads, yields one record per CDR3 protein. The sample lists 200,000 to 250,000 distinct CDR3 sequences; under 35% were seen once. Sequencing was carried out using axillary lymph node tissue. Every receptor here comes from a female donor with breast cancer. Some clones in this sample may be carry-over from other donors' samples.

This clonotype was detected only once. The chain couples TRBV7-3 to TRBJ2-1, with TRBD2 identical over 8 bases. Per germline, CDR1 SGHTA and CDR2 FQGTGA. The CDR3 length is 16 residues. V lost 0 bases and J lost 10; bases outside the gene matches: 11. The CDR3 loop is CASSLTSGSNSVEQFF. The CDR3, as DNA: TGTGCCAGCAGCTTAACCAGCGGGAGTAATTCCGTGGAGCAGTTCTTC.

This clonotype came up many times. The chain is built from TRBV20-1 and TRBJ2-5; tentative D call: TRBD1 (6 bases). Germline lookup yields CDR1 DFQATT and CDR2 SNEGSKA (reference sequence). The CDR3 is 13 amino acids. V lost 6 bases and J 6 bases, leaving 17 bases between the germline ends. DNA for the CDR3: TGCAGTGCGCAGAGAACAGGGACCCAGACCCAGTACTTC. Residues: CSAQRTGTQTQYF.

As to this clonotype: One base away lies a much larger clone, so this may be a sequencing read error. V and J are TRBV7-3 and TRBJ1-4; D uncertain. Germline V CDR1 and CDR2: SGHTA, FQGTGA. The CDR3 contains 17 residues. CDR3 in amino acids: CASSLEAAYATNEKLSF. The DNA for the CDR3 is TGTGCCAGCAGCCTGGAGGCAGCCTATGCAACTAATGAAAAACTGTCTTTT.

CDR3 sequence (DNA): TGTGCCACCAGTGGACAGGGTAACACCGGGGAGCTGTTTTTT. Protein: CATSGQGNTGELFF. This chain links TRBV24-1 with TRBJ2-2; the match to TRBD1 covers 7 bases. The CDR3 consists of 14 residues. J was trimmed by 2 bases and V by 5 bases; bases with no gene match: 1. The V gene's germline CDR1 is KGHDR and CDR2 SFDVKD.

This sequence joins TRBV27 and TRBJ2-5; D may be TRBD1 or TRBD2 (8 bases each). This CDR3 contains 17 residues. CDR1 is MNHEY and CDR2 is SMNVEV in the germline V gene (reference sequence). Trimming pared 6 bases from V and 9 bases from J, leaving 29 bases between. The CDR3 reads CASRSRRTGIEREPQYF. The CDR3 nucleotides read TGTGCCAGCAGGAGCCGCCGGACAGGGATCGAGCGGGAGCCCCAGTACTTC.

Worth noting for this clonotype: Given a much more abundant clone one base away, this may be a read error. J is TRBJ2-7 and V is TRBV7-2; D not certain. CDR3 size: 15 residues. Germline assignment: CDR1 SGHTA and CDR2 FQGNSA. The DNA of the CDR3 is TGTGCCAGCAGCCTCCCCCTACTAAACTCCTACGAGCAGCACTTC. Residues: CASSLPLLNSYEQHF.

The gene calls are TRBV20-1 and TRBJ1-4, with TRBD1 identical over 7 bases. The CDR3 is made up of 18 amino acids. J was trimmed by 0 bases and V by 4 bases; bases with no gene match: 14. Germline assignment: CDR1 DFQATT and CDR2 SNEGSKA (reference sequence). Here the CDR3 reads CSATDTGQQTATNEKLFF. The CDR3 DNA reads as TGCAGTGCTACCGATACGGGACAGCAAACTGCAACTAATGAAAAACTGTTTTTT.

This chain joins TRBV11-3 and TRBJ1-6; 9 positions match TRBD1. There are 15 residues in the CDR3. V lost 6 bases and J lost 9; bases outside the gene matches: 9. CDR1 and CDR2 from the germline V gene are SGHNT and YENEEA. The chain's CDR3 is CASRPGTGTSSPLHF. The CDR3 DNA reads as TGTGCCAGCAGACCCGGGACAGGGACTAGTTCACCCCTCCACTTT.

At least ten counts were recorded for this clonotype. This chain joins TRBV20-1 and TRBJ2-2, with 9 bases lining up with TRBD1. The CDR3 length is 14 residues. Losses at the gene ends were 6 bases for V and 7 bases for J; bases not matched to a gene: 9. Germline CDR1 reads DFQATT; CDR2 reads SNEGSKA (reference sequence). The CDR3 is CSATRDREYGELFF. CDR3 in DNA: TGCAGTGCCACTCGGGACAGGGAGTACGGGGAGCTGTTTTTT.

The chain couples TRBV2 to TRBJ2-3; 9 bases are a match to TRBD1. Germline V CDR1 and CDR2: SNHLY, FYNNEI. The CDR3 runs 15 residues. The V and J ends lost 6 bases and 2 bases, in that order; junction bases with no gene match: 6. CDR3 sequence (DNA): TGTGCCAGCAGGGGCGGGACAGGGTTCACAGATACGCAGTATTTT. It codes for CASRGGTGFTDTQYF.

There are a few counts of this clonotype. The gene calls are TRBV25-1 and TRBJ2-5, with unresolved D. Germline CDR1 is MGHDK and CDR2 is SYGVNS. There are 17 residues in the CDR3. V was cut by 2 bases and J by 0 bases, with 16 bases left in between. The CDR3 DNA sequence: TGTGCCAGCAGTGAAACTCCAACGCTAAGGTACCAAGAGACCCAGTACTTC. Residues: CASSETPTLRYQETQYF.

The DNA of the CDR3 is TGTGCCAGCAGGCCCCTCTCTGGAAACACCATATATTTT. Amino acids: CASRPLSGNTIYF. The chain has TRBV6-5 and TRBJ1-3; no reliable D call. Germline CDR1 and CDR2: MNHEY and SVGAGI. This CDR3 has 13 amino acids. The ends were cut back, 6 bases at V and 0 bases at J, with 6 bases in the middle.

There are many counts of this clonotype. The chain is built from TRBV19 and TRBJ1-3; D may be TRBD1 (5 bases). Germline V CDR1 and CDR2: LNHDA, SQIVND (reference sequence). V lost 6 bases and J lost 3, with 18 bases in between. This CDR3 has 16 amino acids. CDR3 DNA sequence: TGTGCCAGTAGCACCCTCAGGGTATCAGGTGGAAACACCATATATTTT. Protein sequence: CASSTLRVSGGNTIYF.

This clonotype was found a few times. At one end the junction does not follow the germline gene, possibly because of a read error. This sequence joins TRBV6-5 and TRBJ1-6, with D possibly matching TRBD1 (6 bases). CDR3 length: 18 residues. Germline CDR1 MNHEY, CDR2 SVGAGI. CDR3 in amino acids: CASSHSIRRQGGNSPLHF. The DNA of the CDR3 is TGTGCCAGCAGTCACTCGATTCGCCGCCAAGGGGGGAATTCACCCCTCCACTTT.

This clonotype has a count of ten or more. The chain carries TRBV5-6 and TRBJ2-3, with D perhaps matching TRBD1 (6 bases). CDR3 length: 12 residues. Germline V gene sequence: CDR1 SGHDT, CDR2 YYEEEE. Between the trimmed V and J ends, which lost 3 bases and 6 bases, there was a span of 8 bases. The CDR3 loop reads CASSWGPDTQYF. The CDR3 nucleotides read TGTGCCAGCAGCTGGGGGCCGGATACGCAGTATTTT. The variable domain in full, with the rest retrieved from reference TRBV5-6 and TRBJ2-3, is DAGVTQSPTHLIKTRGQQVTLRCSPKSGHDTVSWYQQALGQGPQFIFQYYEEEERQRGNFPDRFSGHQFPNYSSELNVNALLLGDSALYLCASSWGPDTQYFGPGTRLTVL.

At least ten counts were recorded for this clonotype. The J gene is TRBJ1-3, the V gene TRBV5-1; D unresolved. V was pared by 4 bases and J by 0 bases, with 8 bases between. Germline CDR1 is SGHRS and CDR2 is YFSETQ. The CDR3 runs to 14 residues. The DNA for the CDR3 is TGCGCCAGCAGCCCGGGAGACTCTGGAAACACCATATATTTT. Encoded protein: CASSPGDSGNTIYF.

In regard to this clonotype: At one end, the junction sequence differs from germline, possibly due to a read error. The V gene is TRBV11-2, the J gene TRBJ2-5; 10 bases are shared with TRBD2. CDR1 is SGHAT, CDR2 FQNNGV, per germline. CDR3 length equals 18 residues. CDR3 protein: CASSLASGGLIGQGTQYF. Here the CDR3 DNA reads TGTGCCAGCAGCTTAGCTAGCGGGGGTCTTATTGGACAAGGGACCCAGTACTTC.

The chain employs TRBV4-3 and TRBJ1-5, with unresolved D. Trimming took off 0 bases at V and 4 bases at J, with 10 bases between the two ends. This CDR3 comprises 15 residues. Germline lookup yields CDR1 LGHNA and CDR2 YSLEER. The CDR3 is CASSQDKWGNQPQHF. The CDR3 DNA is TGCGCCAGCAGCCAAGATAAGTGGGGTAATCAGCCCCAGCATTTT.

For this clonotype: This may be a read error, as it is one base from a much larger clone. The V gene is TRBV20-1, the J gene TRBJ1-6; weak D call: TRBD1 (5 bases). The germline V gene has CDR1 DFQATT and CDR2 SNEGSKA (reference sequence). Trimming removed 2 bases at V and 10 bases at J, with 18 bases between. The CDR3 spans 15 residues. CDR3 amino acids: CSARSGTGGASPLHF. Written as DNA, the CDR3 is TGCAGTGCTAGATCCGGGACCGGGGGAGCGTCACCCCTCCACTTT.

V gene TRBV5-6 combines with J gene TRBJ1-2; 10 bases fit TRBD1. V trimming: 4 bases; J trimming: 6 bases; junction bases outside the gene matches: 3. The germline gives CDR1 SGHDT, CDR2 YYEEEE. The CDR3 totals 13 residues. CDR3 amino acids: CASSRGTGDGYTF. In DNA form, the CDR3 reads TGTGCCAGCAGCAGGGGGACAGGGGATGGCTACACCTTC. The whole variable domain, remainder taken from reference TRBV5-6 and TRBJ1-2, is DAGVTQSPTHLIKTRGQQVTLRCSPKSGHDTVSWYQQALGQGPQFIFQYYEEEERQRGNFPDRFSGHQFPNYSSELNVNALLLGDSALYLCASSRGTGDGYTFGSGTRLTVV.

A remark on this clonotype: A much larger clone lies a single base off, so this may be a read error. J is TRBJ1-2 and V is TRBV3-1; D is undetermined. Germline V lookup: CDR1 LGHDT, CDR2 YNNKEL (reference sequence). The CDR3 totals 13 residues. Trimming removed 1 base at V and 4 bases at J, with 7 bases between. The CDR3 sequence: CASSQVGSYGYTF. CDR3 nucleotide sequence: TGTGCCAGCAGCCAAGTGGGATCCTATGGCTACACCTTC.

This clonotype was seen many times. The rearrangement links TRBV2 to TRBJ2-5, with 9 bases identical to TRBD2. Germline loops: CDR1 SNHLY, CDR2 FYNNEI. V lost 5 bases to trimming and J lost 2 bases; unmatched junction nucleotides: 6. The CDR3 extends over 15 amino acids. The CDR3: CASSFSGSTQETQYF. In DNA form, the CDR3 reads TGTGCCAGCAGTTTTAGCGGGAGCACGCAAGAGACCCAGTACTTC.

The chain has TRBV24-1 and TRBJ1-2, with D tentatively TRBD1 (6 bases). Germline CDR1 KGHDR, CDR2 SFDVKD. V shed 1 base and J shed 8 bases, with 10 bases lying between them. This CDR3 has 13 amino acids. CDR3 amino acids: CATSDLGGPGYTF. The CDR3 bases are TGTGCCACCAGTGATTTAGGGGGGCCGGGCTACACCTTC.